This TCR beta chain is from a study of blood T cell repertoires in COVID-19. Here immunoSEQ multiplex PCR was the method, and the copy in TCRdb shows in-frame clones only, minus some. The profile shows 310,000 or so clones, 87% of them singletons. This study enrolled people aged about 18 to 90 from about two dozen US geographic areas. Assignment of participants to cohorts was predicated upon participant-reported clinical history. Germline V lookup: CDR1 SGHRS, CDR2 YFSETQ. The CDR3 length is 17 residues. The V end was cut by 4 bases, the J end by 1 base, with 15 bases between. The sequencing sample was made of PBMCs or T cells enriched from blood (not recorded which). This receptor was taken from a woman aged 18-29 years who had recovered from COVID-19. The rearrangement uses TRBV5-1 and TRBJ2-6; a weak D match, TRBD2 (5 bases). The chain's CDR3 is CASSPIATFSGANVLTF. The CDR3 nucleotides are TGCGCCAGCAGCCCCATAGCGACCTTTTCTGGGGCCAACGTCCTGACTTTC.